The 24 T cell receptor beta chains below come from one sample, sequenced in a study of cytomegalovirus exposure and HLA in healthy donors. The PCR ran on 60 Vbeta and 13 Jbeta primers. Only in-frame clones appear in the TCRdb table, and some are missing; sequencing was by immunoSEQ multiplex PCR. This table holds 120,000 to 150,000 clones, around 78% found once. Material: PBMCs. The receptor set was obtained from a middle-aged man in good health and CMV-seropositive.

The chain recombines TRBV30 with TRBJ2-1; D may be TRBD2 (6 bases). The germline V gene encodes CDR1 GTSNPN and CDR2 SVGIG (reference sequence). Trimming stripped 0 bases from V and 9 bases from J, with 12 bases between. This CDR3 contains 13 residues. The CDR3, as DNA: TGTGCCTGGAGTGTCCGGGAGCGAGGTGAGCAGTTCTTC. Its translation: CAWSVRERGEQFF.

This clone appeared a single time. The rearrangement joins TRBV11-1 to TRBJ2-1, with D possibly TRBD2 on 6 matching bases. This CDR3 has 15 amino acids. V gave up 8 bases and J gave up 3 bases, with 17 bases separating them. Germline CDR1 and CDR2: SGHAT and FQDESV (reference sequence). CDR3 sequence reads: CASRTGPDYYNEQFF. The DNA of the CDR3 is TGTGCCAGCCGCACTGGCCCGGACTACTACAATGAGCAGTTCTTC.

DNA of the CDR3: TGTGCCAGCAGCCAAGATCAAGGACTAGGGTCGGTTCGGGAGCAGTACTTC. This sequence encodes CASSQDQGLGSVREQYF. This chain joins TRBV4-2 and TRBJ2-7; 7 positions agree with TRBD2. The V gene's germline CDR1 is LGHNA and CDR2 YNFKEQ. This CDR3 has 17 residues. V lost 0 bases to trimming and J lost 7 bases; unmatched junction nucleotides: 15.

The gene calls are TRBV7-3 and TRBJ2-1; 7 nucleotides agree with TRBD2. Germline lookup yields CDR1 SGHTA and CDR2 FQGTGA. The CDR3 is 15 residues long. V shed 8 bases and J 7 bases; nucleotides not matched to a gene: 14. The CDR3 here is CASSLGGGFGNEQFF. Written as DNA, the CDR3 is TGTGCCAGCTCCCTGGGGGGGGGATTTGGTAATGAGCAGTTCTTC.

This clone was picked up one time. The rearrangement joins TRBV28 to TRBJ1-5; D is perhaps TRBD1 (5 bases). The CDR3 has 17 residues. The V and J ends lost 3 bases and 0 bases respectively, with 15 bases between them. CDR1 is MDHEN and CDR2 is SYDVKM in the germline V gene. CDR3 DNA: TGTGCCAGCAGTTTGGGGAGGTGGGGGTATAGCAATCAGCCCCAGCATTTT. It translates to CASSLGRWGYSNQPQHF. The variable domain in full, with the rest retrieved from reference TRBV28 and TRBJ1-5, is DVKVTQSSRYLVKRTGEKVFLECVQDMDHENMFWYRQDPGLGLRLIYFSYDVKMKEKGDIPEGYSVSREKKERFSLILESASTNQTSMYLCASSLGRWGYSNQPQHFGDGTRLSIL.

The genes are TRBV14 and TRBJ2-7, with TRBD2 matching 8 bases. The CDR3 runs to 17 residues. From germline, CDR1 is SGHDN and CDR2 FVKESK. V shed 1 base, J shed 5 bases, and the junction held 13 bases outside the gene matches. DNA of the CDR3: TGTGCCAGCAGCCAAGTTCGGGGGGGCACAATGCCTGACGAGCAGTACTTC. It encodes CASSQVRGGTMPDEQYF.

This clone came up once. The chain couples TRBV5-1 to TRBJ1-3; D is possibly TRBD1 (6 bases). Germline values: CDR1 SGHRS, CDR2 YFSETQ. Trimming took off 2 bases at V and 2 bases at J, with 17 bases between the two ends. The CDR3 runs to 17 residues. The CDR3 region is CASSFGQGTGTGNTIYF. The CDR3 nucleotides are TGCGCCAGCAGCTTTGGCCAGGGTACAGGGACTGGAAACACCATATATTTT.

The rearrangement links TRBV21-1 to TRBJ1-1; the listed D gene, TRBD1, was not tested against the DNA. TRBV21-1 is given as a pseudogene. There are 16 residues in the CDR3. The CDR3 reads CASSKGQDGWGTEAFF. Here the CDR3 DNA reads TGTGCCAGCAGCAAAGGACAGGACGGGTGGGGCACTGAAGCTTTCTTT.

The J gene is TRBJ1-5, the V gene TRBV7-2; possibly TRBD1 for D (6 bases). The CDR3 runs 15 residues. The V gene lost 5 bases and the J gene lost 1 base, with 12 bases spanning the gap. Germline loops: CDR1 SGHTA, CDR2 FQGNSA. The CDR3 DNA sequence: TGTGCCAGCAGCCTCCAGGGGAGAAGCAATCAGCCCCAGCATTTT. Encoded protein: CASSLQGRSNQPQHF.

This chain uses TRBV5-1 with TRBJ2-5; D perhaps matches TRBD1 (5 bases). The J call could be wrong; TRBJ2-7 is a better fit for the DNA end. The CDR3 has 16 residues. From germline, CDR1 is SGHRS and CDR2 YFSETQ. CDR3 in DNA: TGCGCCAGCAGCTTGGCCTCTTGGGGCCTTACCTACGAGCAGTACTTC. This sequence encodes CASSLASWGLTYEQYF.

V usage is TRBV15 and J usage is TRBJ2-3; the D is unclear. CDR3 length: 17 residues. Trimming took off 0 bases at V and 5 bases at J, with 18 bases between the two ends. The germline gives CDR1 LNHNV, CDR2 YYDKDF (reference sequence). CDR3 nucleotides: TGTGCCACCAGCAGAGATTATGCCACCGGCGGTAGAGATACGCAGTATTTT. Encoded protein: CATSRDYATGGRDTQYF.

The V gene is TRBV5-4, the J gene TRBJ2-7, with 7 bases identical to TRBD2. V lost 7 bases, J lost 4 bases, and 14 bases stayed unmatched. This CDR3 comprises 15 residues. Germline V gives CDR1 SGHNT, CDR2 YYREEE (reference sequence). CDR3 bases: TGTGCCAGCGCGCCGGGGCGGGAGTACGGTTACGAGCAGTACTTC. Protein sequence: CASAPGREYGYEQYF.

The chain employs TRBV28 and TRBJ1-6; TRBD1 is a possible D gene (6 bases). V gave up 4 bases and J gave up 5 bases, with 27 bases separating them. Germline V gene data show CDR1 as MDHEN and CDR2 as SYDVKM. CDR3 length: 20 residues. The CDR3 loop reads CASSSITGTLALSHNSPLHF. The CDR3 region has the DNA TGTGCCAGCAGTTCTATAACCGGGACACTTGCCCTTAGTCATAATTCACCCCTCCACTTT.

This clone was counted only a few times. V gene TRBV9 combines with J gene TRBJ2-5, with a weak D call TRBD1 (5 bases). The V end was cut by 3 bases, the J end by 4 bases, with 13 bases between. This CDR3 comprises 14 residues. Germline loops: CDR1 SGDLS, CDR2 YYNGEE. As DNA, the CDR3 is TGTGCCAGCAGCGCGACAGAATTCCCAGAGACCCAGTACTTC. Translation: CASSATEFPETQYF.

This rearrangement joins TRBV4-1 to TRBJ1-1; D is ambiguous. Germline V gives CDR1 MGHRA, CDR2 YSYEKL. V was cut by 1 base and J by 1 base, with 13 bases left in between. CDR3 length equals 16 residues. This chain's CDR3 is CASSQVSSGRNTEAFF. The DNA of the CDR3 is TGCGCCAGCAGCCAAGTGTCCTCGGGGAGGAACACTGAAGCTTTCTTT.

This clone was found a few times. V gene TRBV5-6 combines with J gene TRBJ2-5; weak D call: TRBD1 (6 bases). V dropped 4 bases and J dropped 2 bases, with 18 bases sitting between them. Germline CDR1 reads SGHDT; CDR2 reads YYEEEE. The CDR3 is 16 amino acids. CDR3 loop: CASSTGQRTNQETQYF. CDR3 DNA sequence: TGTGCCAGCAGCACCGGACAGCGGACAAATCAAGAGACCCAGTACTTC.

The CDR3 region has the DNA TGTGCCAGCAGCCCTCAAGGGGCAGGGGGGCAGCCCCAGCATTTT. Encoded protein: CASSPQGAGGQPQHF. This chain joins TRBV7-2 and TRBJ1-5, with 7 bases that match TRBD1. V was pared by 5 bases and J by 7 bases, with 11 bases of the junction left unmatched. CDR3 length: 15 residues. From germline, CDR1 is SGHTA and CDR2 FQGNSA.

The chain has TRBV2 and TRBJ2-5; 11 nucleotides match TRBD2. CDR1 is SNHLY, CDR2 FYNNEI, per germline. The V and J ends lost 10 bases and 2 bases, in that order; junction bases with no gene match: 3. The CDR3 is 13 amino acids. The CDR3 loop reads CAKRLAGQETQYF. The CDR3 DNA is TGTGCCAAAAGACTAGCGGGGCAAGAGACCCAGTACTTC.

The J gene is TRBJ1-2, the V gene TRBV18, with 10 bases aligning to TRBD1. The CDR3 runs to 16 residues. Germline lookup yields CDR1 KGHSH and CDR2 LQKENI. Trimming removed 1 base from V and 4 bases from J; junction bases left unmatched: 6. This chain's CDR3 is CASSPLETGGGYGYTF. For the CDR3, the DNA is TGTGCCAGCTCACCACTAGAGACAGGGGGCGGCTATGGCTACACCTTC.

This clone was counted once. The rearrangement links TRBV2 to TRBJ1-5; 7 nucleotides align to TRBD1. The CDR3 has 15 residues. Germline V CDR1 and CDR2: SNHLY, FYNNEI. Unmatched junction bases numbered 5, after V lost 6 bases and J lost 0 bases. The CDR3 nucleotides read TGTGCCAGCAGGGGGGACAGCCATAGCAATCAGCCCCAGCATTTT. Amino acid sequence: CASRGDSHSNQPQHF.

This clone was observed a handful of times. J is TRBJ2-7 and V is TRBV4-1; unclear D gene. This CDR3 is 16 amino acids long. Trimming removed 0 bases at V and 3 bases at J, with 15 bases between. Germline loops: CDR1 MGHRA, CDR2 YSYEKL. CDR3 loop: CASSQDLQTINYEQYF. CDR3 nucleotide sequence: TGCGCCAGCAGCCAAGATTTACAGACCATTAACTACGAGCAGTACTTC.

This clone was found once. V usage is TRBV28 and J usage is TRBJ2-1; 8 bases map to TRBD2. CDR1 is MDHEN, CDR2 SYDVKM, per germline. The CDR3 extends over 12 amino acids. The CDR3 protein is CVAGREANEQFF. CDR3 nucleotides: TGTGTAGCCGGGCGGGAGGCCAATGAGCAGTTCTTC.

This chain connects TRBV9 to TRBJ1-1, with 9 bases lining up with TRBD1. CDR1 and CDR2 from the germline V gene are SGDLS and YYNGEE. The CDR3 spans 17 residues. After removal of 3 bases from V and 11 bases from J, the junction contained 20 bases not matched to a gene. The CDR3 nucleotides are TGTGCCAGCAGCGCCAACGACAGGGGGTTGTTGGGCCCTGGGGCTTTCTTT. It yields the protein CASSANDRGLLGPGAFF.

This chain joins TRBV14 and TRBJ1-4; D gene ambiguous. Germline V gene data show CDR1 as SGHDN and CDR2 as FVKESK. Trimming removed 3 bases from V and 5 bases from J, with 10 bases in between. The CDR3 covers 14 residues. This chain's CDR3 is CASSQGRLNEKLFF. The DNA of the CDR3 is TGTGCCAGCAGCCAGGGGAGATTAAATGAAAAACTGTTTTTT.